One sample yielded the 11 T cell receptor beta chains listed below, sequenced in a study of blood T cell repertoires in COVID-19. Profiling relied on immunoSEQ multiplex PCR, and the TCRdb table lists in-frame clones only, not all of them. The table records roughly 59,000 clones, over 60% of them present only once. The sequenced sample consisted of peripheral blood. Every receptor here comes from a woman between 45 and 60 years old with active or convalescent COVID-19.

The chain is built from TRBV5-4 and TRBJ2-3; tentatively, D is TRBD2 (5 bases). The CDR3 loop spans 15 amino acids. Germline assignment: CDR1 SGHNT and CDR2 YYREEE (reference sequence). The V end lost 0 bases, the J end lost 1 base, and 9 bases lay between the germline ends. The CDR3 nucleotides are TGTGCCAGCAGCTTGGTCGGGGTCCGCACAGATACGCAGTATTTT. Translated, it gives CASSLVGVRTDTQYF. Based on the CDR3 plus reference TRBV5-4 and TRBJ2-3, the full variable domain is ETGVTQSPTHLIKTRGQQVTLRCSSQSGHNTVSWYQQALGQGPQFIFQYYREEENGRGNFPPRFSGLQFPNYSSELNVNALELDDSALYLCASSLVGVRTDTQYFGPGTRLTVL.

The chain couples TRBV30 to TRBJ1-4; the match to TRBD1 covers 8 bases. CDR1 is GTSNPN, CDR2 SVGIG, per germline (reference sequence). The CDR3 consists of 18 residues. V shed 5 bases, J shed 0 bases, and the junction held 14 bases outside the gene matches. The CDR3 DNA sequence: TGTGCCTGGTATCCCGGGACAGGCAGAGAGGCAACTAATGAAAAACTGTTTTTT. Encoded protein: CAWYPGTGREATNEKLFF.

The chain uses TRBV11-3 and TRBJ1-1; D remains ambiguous. Trimming stripped 3 bases from V and 5 bases from J, with 13 bases between. Germline lookup yields CDR1 SGHNT and CDR2 YENEEA. The CDR3 spans 14 residues. The CDR3 region has the DNA TGTGCCAGCAGCTTTGGCGCGGAATGGACTGAAGCTTTCTTT. It specifies CASSFGAEWTEAFF.

This sequence joins TRBV5-4 and TRBJ2-3; the match to TRBD2 covers 7 bases. V lost 9 bases to trimming and J lost 4 bases; unmatched junction nucleotides: 8. Germline values: CDR1 SGHNT, CDR2 YYREEE (reference sequence). This CDR3 is built from 13 residues. In DNA, the CDR3 is TGTGCCACTATGGGAGGGAGCGCAGATACGCAGTATTTT. Translated: CATMGGSADTQYF.

The CDR3 region has the DNA TGCGCCAGCAGCCAGGGGCCGTCATATGGCTACACCTTC. It encodes CASSQGPSYGYTF. The chain has TRBV5-1 and TRBJ1-2, with a tentative D call TRBD1 (6 bases). The CDR3 contains 13 residues. V dropped 4 bases and J dropped 5 bases, with 12 bases sitting between them. Germline CDR1 is SGHRS and CDR2 is YFSETQ.

This chain joins TRBV4-3 and TRBJ1-5, with D perhaps TRBD1 (6 bases). CDR3 length: 14 amino acids. V lost 3 bases to trimming and J lost 3 bases, with 9 bases between them. Germline V gene sequence: CDR1 LGHNA, CDR2 YSLEER. The CDR3 coding sequence is TGCGCCAGCAGCCAGGACAGACTCAATCAGCCCCAGCATTTT. Translated: CASSQDRLNQPQHF.

The rearrangement links TRBV5-4 to TRBJ2-1; 9 positions agree with TRBD2. This CDR3 is built from 15 residues. The ends lost 4 bases at V and 0 bases at J; junction bases unmatched: 2. The germline V gene encodes CDR1 SGHNT and CDR2 YYREEE (reference sequence). The CDR3 DNA is TGTGCCAGCAGCCTTAGCGGGAGCTCCTACAATGAGCAGTTCTTC. Translating gives CASSLSGSSYNEQFF. The complete variable domain, with remaining parts taken from reference TRBV5-4 and TRBJ2-1, reads ETGVTQSPTHLIKTRGQQVTLRCSSQSGHNTVSWYQQALGQGPQFIFQYYREEENGRGNFPPRFSGLQFPNYSSELNVNALELDDSALYLCASSLSGSSYNEQFFGPGTRLTVL.

J is TRBJ2-1 and V is TRBV7-2; 14 nucleotides align to TRBD2. The CDR3 totals 17 residues. CDR1 is SGHTA and CDR2 is FQGNSA in the germline V gene. Germline trimming cut 5 bases from V and 3 bases from J; bases unmatched to any gene: 6. CDR3 region: CASSRKTSGRGYNEQFF. The CDR3 DNA is TGTGCCAGCAGCCGCAAGACTAGCGGGAGGGGCTACAATGAGCAGTTCTTC.

The chain recombines TRBV19 with TRBJ1-1; possible D gene TRBD1, 6 bases. CDR3 length equals 14 residues. V was pared by 3 bases and J by 4 bases, with 12 bases between. Germline V gene lookup returns CDR1 LNHDA and CDR2 SQIVND (reference sequence). CDR3 amino acids: CASSIVGGGTEAFF. CDR3 bases: TGTGCCAGTAGTATCGTTGGGGGCGGCACTGAAGCTTTCTTT.

The J gene is TRBJ2-3, the V gene TRBV24-1; 9 bases are a match to TRBD2. The CDR3 consists of 18 residues. CDR1 and CDR2 from the germline V gene are KGHDR and SFDVKD. Trimming took 3 bases from V and 0 from J; bases not matched to a gene: 9. The CDR3 reads CATSDPSGRTVSTDTQYF. DNA for the CDR3: TGTGCCACCAGTGATCCAAGCGGGAGGACAGTTAGCACAGATACGCAGTATTTT.

In this sample, this clone turned up a few times. The chain is built from TRBV12-3 or TRBV12-4 and TRBJ1-2, with 9 bases lining up with TRBD1. V was clipped by 8 bases and J by 4 bases; unmatched bases: 5. The CDR3 length is 13 residues. CDR3 sequence (DNA): TGTGCCAGCGGACAGGGGAGGTCCTATGGCTACACCTTC. It translates to CASGQGRSYGYTF.